Below are 21 T cell receptor beta chains sequenced from a single sample in a study of blood T cell repertoires in COVID-19. Libraries were prepared by immunoSEQ multiplex PCR; TCRdb keeps only in-frame clonotypes and omits some of them. The sample lists approximately 170,000 clones; about 88% were seen once. The sequenced material came from peripheral blood. These receptors all stem from a woman over 75 in a cohort sampled during active or convalescent COVID-19.

The CDR3 here is CASSLYSYNEQFF. The CDR3 DNA follows: TGTGCCAGCAGTTTGTACAGCTACAATGAGCAGTTCTTC. The rearrangement uses TRBV27 and TRBJ2-1; D uncertain. The germline gives CDR1 MNHEY, CDR2 SMNVEV (reference sequence). The CDR3 is 13 residues long. Trimming pared 3 bases from V and 3 bases from J, leaving 6 bases between.

The gene calls are TRBV3-1 (or the pseudogene TRBV3-2) and TRBJ1-1; unclear D gene. With 3 bases removed from V and 2 bases from J, the gap between germline ends came to 10 bases. The CDR3 runs to 14 residues. Germline V gene lookup returns CDR1 LGHDT and CDR2 YNNKEL (reference sequence). CDR3 DNA sequence: TGTGCCAGCAGCCAGGGCAAGCAAAACACTGAAGCTTTCTTT. Protein: CASSQGKQNTEAFF.

V usage is TRBV11-2 and J usage is TRBJ1-4; TRBD1 agrees at 7 bases. The germline CDR1 and CDR2 sequences are SGHAT and FQNNGV. V dropped 5 bases and J dropped 12; count of bases not matched to a gene: 3. The CDR3 covers 11 residues. The CDR3 nucleotides read TGTGCCAGCAGCCAAAGGGGGCAACTGTTTTTT. This codes for CASSQRGQLFF.

This clone showed up just a few times. The chain employs TRBV10-2 and TRBJ2-1; 10 nucleotides agree with TRBD1. Unmatched junction bases numbered 14, after V lost 6 bases and J lost 9 bases. Per the germline V gene, CDR1 is WSHSY and CDR2 is SAAADI. This CDR3 is 16 amino acids long. The CDR3 bases are TGCGCCAGCAGGGACCCAGGGGACAGGGGTCACAGTGAGCAGTTCTTC. The encoded protein is CASRDPGDRGHSEQFF.

The chain recombines TRBV12-5 with TRBJ2-7, with a weak D call TRBD1 (6 bases). This CDR3 is 15 amino acids long. V dropped 0 bases and J dropped 2 bases, with 11 bases sitting between them. CDR1 and CDR2 from the germline V gene are LGHNT and FRNRAP. CDR3 in DNA: TGTGCTAGTGGTTTGGTACCGACAGGCCCCTACGAGCAGTACGTC. Translation gives CASGLVPTGPYEQYV.

This chain joins TRBV10-3 and TRBJ2-2, with TRBD1 identical over 7 bases. The CDR3 is 16 amino acids. CDR1 and CDR2 (germline): ENHRY, SYGVKD. V lost 3 bases and J lost 0; bases outside the gene matches: 4. CDR3 sequence (DNA): TGTGCCATCAGTGATTCCGGGACAGCGAACACCGGGGAGCTGTTTTTT. Protein sequence: CAISDSGTANTGELFF.

V and J are TRBV28 and TRBJ1-2; 8 bases are a match to TRBD1. Germline CDR1 reads MDHEN; CDR2 reads SYDVKM. The CDR3 runs 14 residues. The V and J ends lost 5 bases and 4 bases, in that order; junction bases with no gene match: 6. The CDR3 region has the DNA TGTGCCAGCAGTATACGGACAGGGAGCTATGGCTACACCTTC. Its protein is CASSIRTGSYGYTF.

This sequence joins TRBV27 and TRBJ1-1, with 7 bases lining up with TRBD1. V shed 1 base, J shed 5 bases, and the junction held 1 base outside the gene matches. The CDR3 is 13 residues long. Per germline, CDR1 MNHEY and CDR2 SMNVEV (reference sequence). CDR3 loop: CASSLFRGTEAFF. As DNA, the CDR3 is TGTGCCAGCAGTTTATTCAGGGGGACTGAAGCTTTCTTT.

The CDR3 is CASSQKGGELAGAREQFF. Written as DNA, the CDR3 is TGCGCCAGCAGCCAAAAAGGTGGTGAACTAGCGGGAGCCCGAGAGCAGTTCTTC. The chain combines TRBV4-1 with TRBJ2-1; 11 nucleotides agree with TRBD2. After removal of 2 bases from V and 10 bases from J, the junction contained 16 bases not matched to a gene. The V gene's germline CDR1 is MGHRA and CDR2 YSYEKL. This CDR3 region has 18 residues.

The chain employs TRBV7-2 and TRBJ1-2; 7 positions agree with TRBD1. The length of the CDR3 is 16 residues. Per germline, CDR1 SGHTA and CDR2 FQGNSA. Trimming at V came to 1 base and at J to 8 bases, leaving 13 bases not matched to a gene. CDR3 nucleotide sequence: TGTGCCAGCAGCTTAGGGGCGTCAGGGGGTTCGGGCGGCTACACCTTC. It yields the protein CASSLGASGGSGGYTF.

The CDR3 DNA is TGTGCCAGCAGCCCGGAGGGAACCCTCCAAGGGGCGCAGTATTTT. Translation: CASSPEGTLQGAQYF. This chain joins TRBV5-4 and TRBJ2-3; possible D gene TRBD2, 6 bases. Germline assignment: CDR1 SGHNT and CDR2 YYREEE (reference sequence). V was trimmed by 4 bases and J by 10 bases, leaving 22 bases between them. This CDR3 is built from 15 residues.

The CDR3: CASSVALGGESYEQYF. CDR3 nucleotides: TGTGCCAGCAGCGTAGCTTTGGGGGGGGAGTCCTACGAGCAGTACTTC. The chain is built from TRBV9 and TRBJ2-7; 7 positions match TRBD2. Germline V CDR1 and CDR2: SGDLS, YYNGEE. V gave up 0 bases and J gave up 1 base; unmatched junction bases: 7. This CDR3 is 16 amino acids long.

This CDR3 is CASSQDSNEASYEQYF. DNA for the CDR3: TGTGCCAGCAGCCAAGATTCAAACGAGGCCAGTTACGAGCAGTACTTC. The rearrangement links TRBV3-1 (or the pseudogene TRBV3-2) to TRBJ2-7; D call uncertain. Germline values: CDR1 LGHDT, CDR2 YNNKEL (reference sequence). The CDR3 covers 16 residues. V was trimmed by 0 bases and J by 4 bases, leaving 16 bases between them.

This chain links TRBV11-2 with TRBJ1-2; D is perhaps TRBD1 (6 bases). V dropped 1 base and J dropped 1 base, with 19 bases sitting between them. The CDR3 covers 18 residues. Germline CDR1 reads SGHAT; CDR2 reads FQNNGV. This chain's CDR3 is CASSLGVGRGSDNYGYTF. The CDR3 coding sequence is TGTGCCAGCAGCTTAGGGGTTGGCAGGGGATCGGATAACTATGGCTACACCTTC. The full variable domain, rest sourced from reference TRBV11-2 and TRBJ1-2, is EAGVAQSPRYKIIEKRQSVAFWCNPISGHATLYWYQQILGQGPKLLIQFQNNGVVDDSQLPKDRFSAERLKGVDSTLKIQPAKLEDSAVYLCASSLGVGRGSDNYGYTFGSGTRLTVV.

The chain links TRBV11-2 to TRBJ2-1, with a possible D match to TRBD1 (5 bases). The V gene's germline CDR1 is SGHAT and CDR2 FQNNGV. The CDR3 totals 13 residues. V gave up 0 bases and J gave up 10 bases, with 10 bases separating them. CDR3: CASSLDANREQFF. CDR3 coding DNA: TGTGCCAGCAGCTTAGATGCTAACAGGGAGCAGTTCTTC.

This clone has a single count. V usage is TRBV5-4 and J usage is TRBJ1-2; 8 bases fit TRBD1. V shed 3 bases, J shed 4 bases, and the junction held 8 bases outside the gene matches. The CDR3 has 15 amino acids. Germline CDR1 is SGHNT and CDR2 is YYREEE (reference sequence). The DNA for the CDR3 is TGTGCCAGCAGCTACCCGGGTACAGGGGGCTATGGCTACACCTTC. Protein product: CASSYPGTGGYGYTF.

V gene TRBV5-6 combines with J gene TRBJ2-1; D perhaps matches TRBD2 (6 bases). V gave up 1 base and J gave up 0 bases, with 11 bases separating them. There are 16 residues in the CDR3. Germline V gene data show CDR1 as SGHDT and CDR2 as YYEEEE. CDR3 sequence: CASSLNLGLSYNEQFF. The CDR3 DNA follows: TGTGCCAGCAGCTTGAATTTGGGACTCTCCTACAATGAGCAGTTCTTC.

CDR3 loop: CASIPLAGETQYF. For the CDR3, the DNA is TGTGCCAGCATCCCACTAGCGGGAGAGACCCAGTACTTC. The chain recombines TRBV3-1 (or the pseudogene TRBV3-2) with TRBJ2-5; 9 bases are shared with TRBD2. CDR3 length: 13 amino acids. Germline trimming cut 7 bases from V and 4 bases from J; bases unmatched to any gene: 4. Looked up from germline, CDR1 is LGHDT and CDR2 is YNNKEL (reference sequence).

In this sample, this clone turned up a few times. J is TRBJ1-1 and V is TRBV6-2 or TRBV6-3, with D tentatively TRBD1 (6 bases). CDR3 length: 13 residues. The germline V gene encodes CDR1 MNHEY and CDR2 SVGEGT. V lost 3 bases and J 5 bases, leaving 10 bases between the germline ends. The CDR3 region is CASSYSDRTEAFF. The CDR3 DNA is TGTGCCAGCAGTTATTCGGACAGAACTGAAGCTTTCTTT.

V is TRBV5-1 and J is TRBJ1-6, with D possibly TRBD1 on 5 matching bases. The ends were cut back, 0 bases at V and 0 bases at J, with 10 bases in the middle. The CDR3 covers 17 residues. The germline gives CDR1 SGHRS, CDR2 YFSETQ. DNA for the CDR3: TGCGCCAGCAGCTTGGCCGGGGGTACCTCCTATAATTCACCCCTCCACTTT. Its translation: CASSLAGGTSYNSPLHF.

The chain uses TRBV19 and TRBJ1-5, with TRBD1 matching over 10 bases. Germline CDR1 LNHDA, CDR2 SQIVND (reference sequence). CDR3 length: 15 amino acids. V was pared by 7 bases and J by 4 bases, with 7 bases of the junction left unmatched. Here the CDR3 reads CASTTGTGVNQPQHF. As DNA, the CDR3 is TGTGCCAGTACAACCGGGACAGGGGTGAATCAGCCCCAGCATTTT.